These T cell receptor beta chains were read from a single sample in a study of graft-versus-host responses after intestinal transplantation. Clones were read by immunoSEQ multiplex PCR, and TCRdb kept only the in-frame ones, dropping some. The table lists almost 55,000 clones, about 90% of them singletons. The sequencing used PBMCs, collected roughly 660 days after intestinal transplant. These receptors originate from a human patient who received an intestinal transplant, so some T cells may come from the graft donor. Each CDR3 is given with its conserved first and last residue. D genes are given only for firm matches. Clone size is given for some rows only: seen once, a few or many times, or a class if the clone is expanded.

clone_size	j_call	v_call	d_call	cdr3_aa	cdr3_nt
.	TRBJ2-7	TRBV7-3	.	CASSLQIRGTAYEQYF	TGTGCCAGCAGCTTACAGATACGCGGGACAGCCTACGAGCAGTACTTC
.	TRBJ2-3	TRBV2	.	CASSEFRTGGQEEKDTQYF	TGTGCCAGCAGTGAATTCCGAACGGGGGGACAGGAAGAAAAAGATACGCAGTATTTT
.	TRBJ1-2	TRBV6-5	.	CASSPGTLNYGYTF	TGTGCCAGCAGTCCCGGGACACTTAACTATGGCTACACCTTC
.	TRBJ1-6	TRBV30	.	CAWSVNRSPLHF	TGTGCCTGGAGTGTAAACAGGTCACCCCTCCACTTT
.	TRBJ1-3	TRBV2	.	CASRGTGGNTIYF	TGTGCCAGCAGGGGGACGGGCGGAAACACCATATATTTT
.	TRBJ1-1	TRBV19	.	CASRLGRGGETEAFF	TGTGCCAGTAGATTGGGTAGGGGGGGCGAAACTGAAGCTTTCTTT
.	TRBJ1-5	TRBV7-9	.	CASSFRRTQEDNQPQHF	TGTGCCAGCAGCTTTAGACGGACACAGGAAGACAATCAGCCCCAGCATTTT
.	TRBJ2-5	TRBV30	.	CACGGKTQYF	TGTGCCTGCGGTGGGAAGACCCAGTACTTC
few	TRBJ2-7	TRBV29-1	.	CSVVTGLSYEQYF	TGCAGCGTCGTGACAGGCCTCTCCTACGAGCAGTACTTC
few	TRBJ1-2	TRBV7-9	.	CASSRSIGEEGYTF	TGTGCCAGCAGCCGCTCGATAGGGGAGGAAGGCTACACCTTC
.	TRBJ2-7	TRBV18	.	CASSRAGGTEYEQYF	TGTGCCAGCTCACGTGCTGGGGGGACAGAGTACGAGCAGTACTTC
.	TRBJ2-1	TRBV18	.	CASSPRGASDNEQFF	TGTGCCAGCTCACCACGGGGGGCAAGTGACAATGAGCAGTTCTTC
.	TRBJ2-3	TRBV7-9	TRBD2	CASSSTGGLSADTQYF	TGTGCCAGCAGCTCTACGGGGGGGCTCAGCGCAGATACGCAGTATTTT
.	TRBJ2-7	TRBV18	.	CASSPTQEYVQYF	TGTGCCAGCTCACCGACGCAGGAGTACGTGCAGTACTTC
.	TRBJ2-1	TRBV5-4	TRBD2	CASSPPGLAVNEQFF	TGTGCCAGCAGCCCACCGGGACTAGCGGTCAATGAGCAGTTCTTC
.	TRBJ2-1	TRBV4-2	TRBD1	CASSQGQGTYNEQFF	TGTGCCAGCAGCCAAGGACAGGGGACCTACAATGAGCAGTTCTTC
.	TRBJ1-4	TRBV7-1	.	CASSLLRPSPEKLFF	TGTGCCAGCAGCTTATTACGTCCCAGCCCAGAAAAACTGTTTTTT
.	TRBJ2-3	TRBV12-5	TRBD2	CASGPGLAGDSTDTQYF	TGTGCTAGTGGACCGGGACTAGCGGGGGACAGCACAGATACGCAGTATTTT
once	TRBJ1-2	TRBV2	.	CAGRGRIFYGYTF	TGTGCCGGGAGAGGACGGATTTTCTATGGCTACACCTTC
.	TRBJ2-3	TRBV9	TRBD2	CASSLEGLAGVATQYF	TGTGCCAGCAGCCTTGAAGGGCTAGCGGGGGTGGCTACGCAGTATTTT
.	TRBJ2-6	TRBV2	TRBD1	CASSVAGDRGREWSGANVLTF	TGTGCCAGCAGTGTCGCCGGGGACAGGGGGCGCGAGTGGTCTGGGGCCAACGTCCTGACTTTC
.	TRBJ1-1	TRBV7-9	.	CASSFGMNTEAFF	TGTGCCAGCAGCTTTGGCATGAACACTGAAGCTTTCTTT